One sample yielded the 18 T cell receptor beta chains listed below, sequenced in a study of blood T cell repertoires in COVID-19. Only in-frame clones appear in the TCRdb table, and some are missing; sequencing was by immunoSEQ multiplex PCR. The table has about 50,000 clones, around 80% seen once. Sample: peripheral blood. These receptors originate from a woman of 80 years or more with acute or convalescent COVID-19.

The rearrangement joins TRBV5-6 to TRBJ1-5; 7 bases fit TRBD1. Germline V CDR1 and CDR2: SGHDT, YYEEEE. This CDR3 has 16 residues. V trimming: 0 bases; J trimming: 2 bases; junction bases outside the gene matches: 5. CDR3 in amino acids: CASSLGGGRGNQPQHF. The CDR3 DNA follows: TGTGCCAGCAGCTTGGGAGGGGGCCGAGGCAATCAGCCCCAGCATTTT.

Of note for this clone: One end of the junction varies from germline; a read error may be responsible. J is TRBJ2-2 and V is TRBV7-7; 7 positions agree with TRBD1. The CDR3 spans 14 residues. Germline CDR1 SSHAT, CDR2 FNYEAQ (reference sequence). The CDR3 nucleotides are TGTGCTAGCAGCACCCGACAGGGCACCGGGGAGCTGTTTTTT. It yields the protein CASSTRQGTGELFF.

The CDR3 nucleotides are TGTGCCAGCAGGCTTCCGGGACAGGGGCCAGCTTTCTTT. Protein: CASRLPGQGPAFF. The chain is built from TRBV6-6 and TRBJ1-1, with TRBD1 matching 10 bases. In germline, CDR1 is MNHNY, CDR2 SVGAGI (reference sequence). This CDR3 is 13 amino acids long. With V trimmed by 6 bases and J by 10 bases, 8 bases remained unmatched.

The gene calls are TRBV6-5 and TRBJ2-3; a weak D match, TRBD1 (6 bases). Germline assignment: CDR1 MNHEY and CDR2 SVGAGI. The CDR3 spans 15 residues. V was pared by 4 bases and J by 0 bases, with 11 bases between. The CDR3 spells CASSLTGSSTDTQYF. In DNA, the CDR3 is TGTGCCAGCAGTTTGACAGGTTCTAGCACAGATACGCAGTATTTT.

V and J are TRBV30 and TRBJ1-2, with 8 positions matching TRBD1. The CDR3 has 13 residues. The trim removed 5 bases at V and 8 bases at J, leaving 10 bases unmatched. Germline V gives CDR1 GTSNPN, CDR2 SVGIG (reference sequence). The DNA of the CDR3 is TGTGCCTGGGGCCGGGGACAGGTTGGAGGCTACACCTTC. Its protein product is CAWGRGQVGGYTF.

The V and J genes are TRBV9 and TRBJ2-2, with TRBD1 matching 7 bases. This CDR3 has 15 amino acids. Germline V gene lookup returns CDR1 SGDLS and CDR2 YYNGEE. Losses at the gene ends were 3 bases for V and 2 bases for J; bases not matched to a gene: 4. The CDR3 loop is CASSGRGTNTGELFF. Here the CDR3 DNA reads TGTGCCAGCAGCGGCAGGGGGACAAACACCGGGGAGCTGTTTTTT.

This clone was seen just once. This chain links TRBV6-5 with TRBJ1-1; TRBD1 agrees at 9 bases. The CDR3 is made up of 13 amino acids. V shed 10 bases and J 1 base; nucleotides not matched to a gene: 4. The germline gives CDR1 MNHEY, CDR2 SVGAGI. CDR3 sequence reads: CATGDRENTEAFF. The CDR3 nucleotides are TGTGCCACAGGGGACAGGGAGAACACTGAAGCTTTCTTT.

The chain combines TRBV10-3 with TRBJ2-3, with D possibly matching TRBD1 (7 bases). Germline-derived CDR1 and CDR2 are ENHRY and SYGVKD. The CDR3 runs 15 residues. Trimming stripped 2 bases from V and 4 bases from J, with 13 bases between. The CDR3 region has the DNA TGTGCCATCAGTGAGCAGGGGGGCCTCCCAGATACGCAGTATTTT. It translates to CAISEQGGLPDTQYF.

Here the CDR3 DNA reads TGTGCCAGCAGCTTAGGTCGTGCGGGGGCCTACACCGGGGAGCTGTTTTTT. Its protein is CASSLGRAGAYTGELFF. This rearrangement joins TRBV7-8 to TRBJ2-2, with D possibly matching TRBD2 (7 bases). Trimming shortened V by 1 base and J by 3 bases, and 15 bases separated the two germline ends. CDR3 size: 17 residues. Germline CDR1 is SGHVS and CDR2 is FQNEAQ.

The gene calls are TRBV19 and TRBJ2-3; TRBD2 matches 10 bases. V gave up 7 bases and J gave up 3 bases; unmatched junction bases: 10. Germline CDR1 is LNHDA and CDR2 is SQIVND (reference sequence). This CDR3 has 16 residues. The CDR3: CASKPAASGGTDTQYF. CDR3 in DNA: TGTGCCAGTAAACCCGCTGCTAGCGGGGGTACAGATACGCAGTATTTT.

This clone appeared a few times. The chain joins TRBV7-9 to TRBJ2-1; 10 bases fit TRBD2. CDR1 and CDR2 from the germline V gene are SEHNR and FQNEAQ (reference sequence). Losses at the gene ends were 5 bases for V and 7 bases for J; bases not matched to a gene: 8. The CDR3 is 15 residues long. DNA of the CDR3: TGTGCCAGCAGCCCCCGGACTAGCGGTTTTAATGAGCAGTTCTTC. Its protein is CASSPRTSGFNEQFF.

V is TRBV6-6 and J is TRBJ1-4; 9 positions match TRBD1. This CDR3 region has 14 residues. Unmatched junction bases numbered 8, after V lost 7 bases and J lost 8 bases. Germline V CDR1 and CDR2: MNHNY, SVGAGI (reference sequence). This CDR3 reads CASTPGQGNEKLFF. CDR3 DNA: TGTGCCAGCACCCCAGGACAGGGGAACGAAAAACTGTTTTTT.

This clone was picked up a small number of times. The V gene is TRBV4-1, the J gene TRBJ2-7; 7 bases map to TRBD2. The length of the CDR3 is 16 residues. J was trimmed by 2 bases and V by 4 bases; bases with no gene match: 11. Germline V lookup: CDR1 MGHRA, CDR2 YSYEKL. The CDR3 protein is CASSLQTAGVTYEQYF. The DNA of the CDR3 is TGCGCCAGCAGCCTCCAGACCGCGGGGGTGACCTACGAGCAGTACTTC.

This chain uses TRBV3-1 (or the pseudogene TRBV3-2) with TRBJ1-5; no clear D gene. Germline V gene lookup returns CDR1 LGHDT and CDR2 YNNKEL (reference sequence). The CDR3 is 13 residues long. V dropped 2 bases and J dropped 6 bases, with 8 bases sitting between them. CDR3 nucleotides: TGTGCCAGCAGCCAAACTATGTTTCAGCCCCAGCATTTT. Its translation: CASSQTMFQPQHF.

The chain combines TRBV27 with TRBJ1-2, with TRBD1 matching over 12 bases. The CDR3 contains 16 residues. After removal of 5 bases from V and 5 bases from J, the junction contained 9 bases not matched to a gene. Germline-derived CDR1 and CDR2 are MNHEY and SMNVEV (reference sequence). The CDR3 sequence is CASSGGTGGVGYGYTF. The CDR3 DNA reads TGTGCCAGCAGTGGAGGGACAGGGGGCGTTGGGTATGGCTACACCTTC.

The gene calls are TRBV5-4 and TRBJ1-6, with D possibly being TRBD1 (6 bases). CDR1 and CDR2 (germline): SGHNT, YYREEE (reference sequence). The CDR3 loop spans 16 amino acids. The germline V and J ends were trimmed by 2 bases and 0 bases, with 9 bases remaining between them. The CDR3 nucleotides are TGTGCCAGCAGCTTAGGGGGTAGCTCCTATAATTCACCCCTCCACTTT. The encoded protein is CASSLGGSSYNSPLHF.

The V gene is TRBV5-1, the J gene TRBJ2-1, with TRBD2 identical over 8 bases. CDR1 is SGHRS, CDR2 YFSETQ, per germline. V lost 4 bases and J lost 4; bases outside the gene matches: 13. The CDR3 is made up of 17 amino acids. The CDR3: CASSRDPPRGGYNEQFF. In DNA, the CDR3 is TGCGCCAGCAGCCGTGACCCCCCCCGGGGGGGTTACAATGAGCAGTTCTTC.

V and J are TRBV27 and TRBJ2-1, with TRBD2 matching 10 bases. The CDR3 is 14 residues long. In germline, CDR1 is MNHEY, CDR2 SMNVEV (reference sequence). The V gene end was trimmed by 1 base and the J gene end by 10 bases; junction bases not matched to a gene: 4. CDR3 in DNA: TGTGCCAGCAGTTTATACCTAGCGGGGGCCGAGCAGTTCTTC. Translation: CASSLYLAGAEQFF.